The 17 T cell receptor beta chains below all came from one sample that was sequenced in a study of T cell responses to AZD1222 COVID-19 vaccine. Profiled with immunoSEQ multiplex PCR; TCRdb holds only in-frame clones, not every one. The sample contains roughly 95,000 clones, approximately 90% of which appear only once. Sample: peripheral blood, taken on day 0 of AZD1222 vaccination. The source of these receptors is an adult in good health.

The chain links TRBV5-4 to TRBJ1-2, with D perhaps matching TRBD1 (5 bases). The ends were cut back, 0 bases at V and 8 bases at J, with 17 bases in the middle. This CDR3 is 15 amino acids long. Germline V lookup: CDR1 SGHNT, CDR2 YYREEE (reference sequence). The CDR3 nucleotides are TGTGCCAGCAGCTTGGAGGGTCCCAGGGTGCGCGGCTACACCTTC. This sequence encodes CASSLEGPRVRGYTF.

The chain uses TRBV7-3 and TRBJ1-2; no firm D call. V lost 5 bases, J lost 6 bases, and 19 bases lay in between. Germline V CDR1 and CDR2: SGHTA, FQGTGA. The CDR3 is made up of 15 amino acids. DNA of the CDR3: TGTGCCAGCAGCCAGGACCCTAGCTCCCGCCATGGCTACACCTTC. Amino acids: CASSQDPSSRHGYTF.

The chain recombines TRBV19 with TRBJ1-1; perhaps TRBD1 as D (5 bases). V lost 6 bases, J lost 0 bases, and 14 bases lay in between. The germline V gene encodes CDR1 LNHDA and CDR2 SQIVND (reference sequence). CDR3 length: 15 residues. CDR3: CASRAPRVLNTEAFF. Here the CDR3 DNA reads TGTGCCAGTAGAGCCCCCAGGGTTTTGAACACTGAAGCTTTCTTT.

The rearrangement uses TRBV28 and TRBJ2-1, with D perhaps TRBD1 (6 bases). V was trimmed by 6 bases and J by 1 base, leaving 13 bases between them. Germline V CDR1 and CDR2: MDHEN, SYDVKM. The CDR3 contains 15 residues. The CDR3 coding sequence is TGTGCCAGCAGACCACAGGGTTGGTCCTACAATGAGCAGTTCTTC. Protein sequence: CASRPQGWSYNEQFF.

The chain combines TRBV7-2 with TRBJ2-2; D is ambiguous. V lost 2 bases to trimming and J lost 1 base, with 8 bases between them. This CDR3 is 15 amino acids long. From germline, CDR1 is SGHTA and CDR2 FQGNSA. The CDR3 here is CASSLNPGNTGELFF. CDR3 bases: TGTGCCAGCAGCTTAAATCCCGGGAACACCGGGGAGCTGTTTTTT. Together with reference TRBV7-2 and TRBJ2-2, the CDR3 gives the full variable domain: GAGVSQSPSNKVTEKGKDVELRCDPISGHTALYWYRQSLGQGLEFLIYFQGNSAPDKSGLPSDRFSAERTGGSVSTLTIQRTQQEDSAVYLCASSLNPGNTGELFFGEGSRLTVL.

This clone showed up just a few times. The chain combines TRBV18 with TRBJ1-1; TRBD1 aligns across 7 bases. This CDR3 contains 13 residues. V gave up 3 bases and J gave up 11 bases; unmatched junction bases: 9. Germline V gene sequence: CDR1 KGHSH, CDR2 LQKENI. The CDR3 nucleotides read TGTGCCAGCTCACCCAACCAGGGGGTGGATGCTTTCTTT. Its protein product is CASSPNQGVDAFF.

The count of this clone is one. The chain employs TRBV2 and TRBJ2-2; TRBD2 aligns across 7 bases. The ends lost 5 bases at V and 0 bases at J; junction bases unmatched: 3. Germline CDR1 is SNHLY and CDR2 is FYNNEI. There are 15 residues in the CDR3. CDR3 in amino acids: CASSSSGANTGELFF. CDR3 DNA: TGTGCCAGCAGTTCTAGCGGTGCGAACACCGGGGAGCTGTTTTTT. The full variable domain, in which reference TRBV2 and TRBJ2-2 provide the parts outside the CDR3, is EPEVTQTPSHQVTQMGQEVILRCVPISNHLYFYWYRQILGQKVEFLVSFYNNEISEKSEIFDDQFSVERPDGSNFTLKIRSTKLEDSAMYFCASSSSGANTGELFFGEGSRLTVL.

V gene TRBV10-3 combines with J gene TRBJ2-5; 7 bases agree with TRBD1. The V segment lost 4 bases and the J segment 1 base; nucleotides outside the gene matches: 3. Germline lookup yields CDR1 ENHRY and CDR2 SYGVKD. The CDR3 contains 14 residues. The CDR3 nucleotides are TGTGCCATCAGTGGGGACAGTTCCCAAGAGACCCAGTACTTC. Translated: CAISGDSSQETQYF.

The CDR3 DNA sequence: TGTGCCAGCAGTTCAGGATCAGGGGGAAGAAATTCACCCCTCCACTTT. Translation gives CASSSGSGGRNSPLHF. The chain links TRBV28 to TRBJ1-6, with TRBD1 matching over 7 bases. The CDR3 is 16 amino acids. Germline trimming cut 4 bases from V and 7 bases from J; bases unmatched to any gene: 10. Germline assignment: CDR1 MDHEN and CDR2 SYDVKM.

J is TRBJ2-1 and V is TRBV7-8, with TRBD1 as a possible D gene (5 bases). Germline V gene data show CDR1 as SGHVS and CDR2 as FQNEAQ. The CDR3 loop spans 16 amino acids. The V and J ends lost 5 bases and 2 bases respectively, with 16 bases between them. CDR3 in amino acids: CASSRTRVTPYNEQFF. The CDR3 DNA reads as TGTGCCAGCAGCCGTACCAGGGTTACTCCCTACAATGAGCAGTTCTTC.

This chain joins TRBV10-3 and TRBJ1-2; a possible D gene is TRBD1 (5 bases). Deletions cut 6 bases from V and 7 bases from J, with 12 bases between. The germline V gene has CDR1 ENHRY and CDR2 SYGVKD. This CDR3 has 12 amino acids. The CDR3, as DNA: TGTGCCATCAGCCAAGACAGAAGTGGCTACACCTTC. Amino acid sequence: CAISQDRSGYTF.

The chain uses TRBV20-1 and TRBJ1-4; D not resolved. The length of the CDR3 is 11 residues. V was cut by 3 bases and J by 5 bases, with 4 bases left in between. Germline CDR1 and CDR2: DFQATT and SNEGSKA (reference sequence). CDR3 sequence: CSARANEKLFF. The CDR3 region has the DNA TGCAGTGCTAGGGCCAATGAAAAACTGTTTTTT.

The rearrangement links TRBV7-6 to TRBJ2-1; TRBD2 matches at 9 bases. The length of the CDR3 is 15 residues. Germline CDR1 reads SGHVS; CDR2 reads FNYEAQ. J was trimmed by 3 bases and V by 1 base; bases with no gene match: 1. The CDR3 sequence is CASSLVREGYNEQFF. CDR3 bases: TGTGCCAGCAGCTTAGTGCGGGAGGGCTACAATGAGCAGTTCTTC.

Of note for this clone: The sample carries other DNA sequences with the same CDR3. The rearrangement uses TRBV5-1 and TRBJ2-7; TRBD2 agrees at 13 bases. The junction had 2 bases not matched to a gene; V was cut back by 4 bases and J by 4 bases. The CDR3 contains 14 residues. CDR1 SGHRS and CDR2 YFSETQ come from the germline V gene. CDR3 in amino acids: CASSRTSGSYEQYF. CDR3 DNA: TGCGCCAGCAGCCGGACTAGCGGGAGTTACGAGCAGTACTTC.

The CDR3 here is CASSRTLAANEQFF. The DNA for the CDR3 is TGTGCCAGCAGCCGCACCCTAGCGGCGAATGAGCAGTTCTTC. This chain joins TRBV7-6 and TRBJ2-1; the match to TRBD2 covers 7 bases. This CDR3 has 14 residues. Germline V gene sequence: CDR1 SGHVS, CDR2 FNYEAQ. After removal of 5 bases from V and 7 bases from J, the junction contained 8 bases not matched to a gene.

The CDR3 coding sequence is TGCGCCAGCGGCGATCCGGGACTCCTAGCCGGTGAAGCTTTCTTT. Translating it yields CASGDPGLLAGEAFF. J is TRBJ1-1 and V is TRBV5-1, with D possibly matching TRBD1 (5 bases). Trimming stripped 7 bases from V and 7 bases from J, with 23 bases between. The CDR3 sequence is 15 residues long. The germline gives CDR1 SGHRS, CDR2 YFSETQ. The full variable domain, completed using reference TRBV5-1 and TRBJ1-1, is KAGVTQTPRYLIKTRGQQVTLSCSPISGHRSVSWYQQTPGQGLQFLFEYFSETQRNKGNFPGRFSGRQFSNSRSEMNVSTLELGDSALYLCASGDPGLLAGEAFFGQGTRLTVV.

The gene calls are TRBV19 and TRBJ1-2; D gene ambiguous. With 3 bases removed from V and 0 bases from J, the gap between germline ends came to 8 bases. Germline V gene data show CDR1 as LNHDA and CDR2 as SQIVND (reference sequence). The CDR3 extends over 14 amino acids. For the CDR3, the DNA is TGTGCCAGTAGTATCCCATATACTAACTATGGCTACACCTTC. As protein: CASSIPYTNYGYTF.